A single sample gave rise to the 8 T cell receptor beta chains below, sequenced in a study of T cell repertoires in cytomegalovirus infection. MiXCR, applied by TCRdb to the reads, yields one record per CDR3 protein. Of roughly 630,000 distinct CDR3 sequences listed, less than 25% are singletons. Sequences were obtained from CD8+ T cells from PBMCs. These receptors were taken from a human donor in good health (CMV status not recorded). Some clones in this sample may be carry-over from other donors' samples.

This clonotype came up many times. The chain is built from TRBV7-9 and TRBJ2-1; 7 bases are a match to TRBD1. The CDR3 has 17 residues. Germline CDR1 reads SEHNR; CDR2 reads FQNEAQ (reference sequence). V was clipped by 5 bases and J by 2 bases; unmatched bases: 12. The CDR3 region has the DNA TGTGCCAGCAGCGCCCAATGGGGACAGTACCCCTACAATGAGCAGTTCTTC. The encoded protein is CASSAQWGQYPYNEQFF.

This clonotype has only a few counts. The chain carries TRBV29-1 and TRBJ1-1, with 9 bases that match TRBD1. V shed 5 bases and J 6 bases; nucleotides not matched to a gene: 13. There are 15 residues in the CDR3. The germline CDR1 and CDR2 sequences are SQVTM and ANQGSEA. The CDR3 loop reads CSVWGRTGVRAEAFF. The CDR3 DNA reads as TGCAGCGTTTGGGGACGGACAGGGGTAAGGGCTGAAGCTTTCTTT.

The chain couples TRBV12-3 or TRBV12-4 to TRBJ1-1; D gene uncertain. Deletions cut 3 bases from V and 5 bases from J, with 10 bases between. The CDR3 runs to 13 residues. CDR3 DNA sequence: TGTGCCAGCAGTTTGGGGTATAGGACTGAAGCTTTCTTT. Protein sequence: CASSLGYRTEAFF.

This clonotype was counted ten times or more. DNA of the CDR3: TGTGCCAGCAGCTTAGCCTTGGGGACCGAATACGAGCAGTACTTC. It yields the protein CASSLALGTEYEQYF. The chain couples TRBV7-8 to TRBJ2-7, with D tentatively TRBD1 or TRBD2 (5 bases each). The CDR3 consists of 15 residues. Germline assignment: CDR1 SGHVS and CDR2 FQNEAQ. With 0 bases removed from V and 4 bases from J, the gap between germline ends came to 13 bases.

The chain recombines TRBV29-1 with TRBJ1-1, with TRBD1 identical over 9 bases. V gave up 7 bases and J gave up 8 bases; unmatched junction bases: 8. Germline CDR1 SQVTM, CDR2 ANQGSEA. This CDR3 has 12 residues. The CDR3 DNA follows: TGCAGCGCCTTTACAGGGGGCAAGGAAGCTTTCTTT. As protein: CSAFTGGKEAFF.

The chain uses TRBV12-3 or TRBV12-4 and TRBJ1-3, with D perhaps matching TRBD1 (5 bases). CDR3 length: 15 amino acids. The V gene lost 6 bases and the J gene lost 0 bases, with 12 bases spanning the gap. CDR3 residues: CASRQAGNSGNTIYF. CDR3 nucleotides: TGTGCCAGCAGGCAAGCAGGGAACTCTGGAAACACCATATATTTT.

This chain uses TRBV7-8 with TRBJ2-7; D is possibly TRBD1 (5 bases). This CDR3 spans 14 amino acids. Trimming removed 1 base from V and 0 bases from J, with 7 bases in between. In germline, CDR1 is SGHVS, CDR2 FQNEAQ. For the CDR3, the DNA is TGTGCCAGCAGCTTAGGGGGCTACTCCTACGAGCAGTACGTC. Translated, it gives CASSLGGYSYEQYV.

This clonotype was observed a handful of times. The chain links TRBV7-9 to TRBJ2-7, with 8 bases matching TRBD1. Germline V gene lookup returns CDR1 SEHNR and CDR2 FQNEAQ (reference sequence). The V segment lost 5 bases and the J segment 5 bases; nucleotides outside the gene matches: 11. The CDR3 loop spans 15 amino acids. The CDR3 DNA is TGTGCCAGCAGCCCTCGACAGGGGCAAGACCACGAGCAGTACTTC. Protein: CASSPRQGQDHEQYF.